The rows below give T cell receptor beta chains drawn from one sample of a study of blood T cell repertoires in COVID-19. Produced via immunoSEQ multiplex PCR; TCRdb's table is partial and in-frame only. The profile shows around 280,000 clones, 85% to 90% of them singletons. Sample: PBMCs or T cells enriched from blood (not recorded which). Receptors were obtained from a young woman with acute COVID-19. Each CDR3 is given with its conserved first and last residue. D genes are given only for firm matches. Clone size is shown for a subset of rows, as once, few, many or a class of expanded clone.

TGTGCCAGCAGCCCGACTAGCGGGAGACCAGATACGCAGTATTTT	CASSPTSGRPDTQYF	TRBV27	TRBJ2-3	TRBD2	NA
TGTGCCAGCAGCGTGGGACTAGCGGACTACAATGAGCAGTTCTTC	CASSVGLADYNEQFF	TRBV9	TRBJ2-1	TRBD2	NA
TGTGCCAGCAATAGGGGTCGGCAGGCCTACAATCAGCCCCAGCATTTT	CASNRGRQAYNQPQHF	TRBV28	TRBJ1-5	NA	NA
TGCGCCAGCCCGATCATGGGAGGACTACCATACTCCTACGAGCAGTACTTC	CASPIMGGLPYSYEQYF	TRBV23-1	TRBJ2-7	NA	NA
TGTGCCAGCTCACCGACAGGGGAAAATTCACCCCTCCACTTT	CASSPTGENSPLHF	TRBV18	TRBJ1-6	TRBD1	NA
TGTGCCAGCAGCCAAGTCTGGCGGGAGGGCACCAGCTCCTACAATGAGCAGTTCTTC	CASSQVWREGTSSYNEQFF	TRBV3-1/TRBV3-2	TRBJ2-1	TRBD2	NA
TGCGCCAGCAGCAGGACTAGCGGTAGCTCCTACAATGAGCAGTTCTTC	CASSRTSGSSYNEQFF	TRBV5-1	TRBJ2-1	TRBD2	once
TGCGCCAGCAGCTCCGGGGGAGAGACCCAGTACTTC	CASSSGGETQYF	TRBV5-1	TRBJ2-5	NA	NA
TGTGCCAGCAGTTGGCGGGGCCCGTTAAAGGAGCAGTACTTC	CASSWRGPLKEQYF	TRBV6-2/TRBV6-3	TRBJ2-7	NA	NA
TGTGCCAGCAGCGACTCCGGGACTAGCTCCAATGAGCAGTTCTTC	CASSDSGTSSNEQFF	TRBV9	TRBJ2-1	TRBD2	NA
TGTGCCAGCAGCCCGTTGGTAGTAAATACGGATACGCAGTATTTT	CASSPLVVNTDTQYF	TRBV5-5	TRBJ2-3	NA	NA
TGTGCCAGCAGATTCAGAAGAGGCACTGAAGCTTTCTTT	CASRFRRGTEAFF	TRBV28	TRBJ1-1	NA	once
TGTGCCAGTAGTAAGGACGGGACAGGGGGTACTGAAGCTTTCTTT	CASSKDGTGGTEAFF	TRBV19	TRBJ1-1	TRBD1	NA
TGTGCCACCAGTGATTTTTACCGGGAGGGATACAATGAGCAGTTCTTC	CATSDFYREGYNEQFF	TRBV24-1	TRBJ2-1	TRBD2	NA
TGTGCCAGCAGCTTAAATGTGTACGGTACGCAGTATTTT	CASSLNVYGTQYF	TRBV11-3	TRBJ2-3	NA	NA
TGTGCCACCAGGCGGGGCACGGTCACTGAAGCTTTCTTT	CATRRGTVTEAFF	TRBV2	TRBJ1-1	NA	NA
TGCGCCAGCAGCCGAGGTGGCGGGGAGGTCAACGAGCAGTACTTC	CASSRGGGEVNEQYF	TRBV4-1	TRBJ2-7	NA	NA
TGTGCCAGCAGCCTGTCTGGGAGATGGATTGATACGCAGTATTTT	CASSLSGRWIDTQYF	TRBV11-3	TRBJ2-3	NA	once
TGTGCCAGCAACGACAGGAACAATCAGCCCCAGCATTTT	CASNDRNNQPQHF	TRBV28	TRBJ1-5	NA	NA
TGTGCCAGCAGCTTAGCCCGAGGTTCCTACAATGAGCAGTTCTTC	CASSLARGSYNEQFF	TRBV7-2	TRBJ2-1	NA	NA
TGTGCCAGCAGTTTATATCAGGGGGCTAACTATGGCTACACCTTC	CASSLYQGANYGYTF	TRBV27	TRBJ1-2	TRBD1	once
TGTGCCAGCAGCTTAGTAGGCGGGGATAATGAAAAACTGTTTTTT	CASSLVGGDNEKLFF	TRBV7-8	TRBJ1-4	NA	NA
TGTGCCAGCAGCGGTACAGGGGGCAAGCAGCCCCAGCATTTT	CASSGTGGKQPQHF	TRBV28	TRBJ1-5	TRBD1	NA
TGCGCCAGCAGCCAAAACCGGGACAGGACTGGGGCCGTAGGTGGCTACACCTTC	CASSQNRDRTGAVGGYTF	TRBV4-3	TRBJ1-2	TRBD1	NA
TGTGCCAGCAGTGAAGGCCTAGGTTGGAGGGATACGCAGTATTTT	CASSEGLGWRDTQYF	TRBV25-1	TRBJ2-3	NA	NA
TGTGCCAGCTCACCAGGACAGGGGGGCGAGCAGTACTTC	CASSPGQGGEQYF	TRBV18	TRBJ2-7	TRBD1	NA
TGTGCCAGCAGCATAATGCTAGCGGGAGAGGGGGGGACCCAGTACTTC	CASSIMLAGEGGTQYF	TRBV11-2	TRBJ2-5	TRBD2	NA
TGCAGCGGGAGGGGCACTGACACCGGGGAGCTGTTTTTT	CSGRGTDTGELFF	TRBV29-1	TRBJ2-2	NA	NA
TGTGCCAGCAGCCAATTTTCTGGACAGGGCTCTAAGATCACCTACGAGCAGTACTTC	CASSQFSGQGSKITYEQYF	TRBV4-2	TRBJ2-7	TRBD1	NA
TGTGCCAGCATAAAAATGAAGCCAGGGTCCGCTTATAGCACAGATACGCAGTATTTT	CASIKMKPGSAYSTDTQYF	TRBV21-1	TRBJ2-3	NA	NA
TGTGCCAGCAGCCTTAGGACTAGCGGGAGGGGAGATACGCAGTATTTT	CASSLRTSGRGDTQYF	TRBV3-1/TRBV3-2	TRBJ2-3	TRBD2	NA
TGTGCCAGAAGCTTGAAGGGGGAAATCACTGAAGCTTTCTTT	CARSLKGEITEAFF	TRBV5-3	TRBJ1-1	NA	NA
TGTGCCAGTAGCAAACTAGCGGGAGGCTCCTACGAGCAGTACTTC	CASSKLAGGSYEQYF	TRBV19	TRBJ2-7	TRBD2	NA
TGTGCCAGCAGTAGGGGGACAGGGTTCTATTTT	CASSRGTGFYF	TRBV28	TRBJ1-3	TRBD1	once
TGCGCCAGCAGCTTGGTAGTCAATTCCTACGAGCAGTACTTC	CASSLVVNSYEQYF	TRBV5-1	TRBJ2-7	NA	NA
TGTGCCAGCAGCCCCATCCCCGGGACAGGGTTCCCCGAGCAGTACTTC	CASSPIPGTGFPEQYF	TRBV7-9	TRBJ2-7	TRBD1	NA
TGTGCCAGCAGCTTCCCGGGAGGGCCAGGGAATGAGCAGTTCTTC	CASSFPGGPGNEQFF	TRBV7-9	TRBJ2-1	TRBD2	NA
TGCAGCGTTGAAGGTGCAGACGGAGCAATAGTCTATGAGCAGTTCTTC	CSVEGADGAIVYEQFF	TRBV29-1	TRBJ2-1	NA	NA
TGTGCCAGCAGTGAAACAACCTCTGGGGCCAACGTCCTGACTTTC	CASSETTSGANVLTF	TRBV6-1	TRBJ2-6	NA	NA
TGTGCCAGCAGCCAATCCACCGGGACAACTAACACTGAAGCTTTCTTT	CASSQSTGTTNTEAFF	TRBV28	TRBJ1-1	NA	NA
TGTGCCAGCAGTGGCCTAGAGGGCGATGGCTACACCTTC	CASSGLEGDGYTF	TRBV2	TRBJ1-2	NA	NA
TGCGCCAGCAGCCCAAACGGACTAGCGGCCTCCTACAATGAGCAGTTCTTC	CASSPNGLAASYNEQFF	TRBV4-1	TRBJ2-1	TRBD2	once
TGTGCCAGCTCACCACGGACAGGGGGCTCCTACGAGCAGTACTTC	CASSPRTGGSYEQYF	TRBV18	TRBJ2-7	TRBD1	NA
TGCGCCAGCAGGAGGACAGGGGGTGAAAAACTGTTTTTT	CASRRTGGEKLFF	TRBV5-1	TRBJ1-4	TRBD1	NA
TGTGCCAGCAGTTTATTCCTCAGAAAGGCGGGAGGCCACGAGCAGTACTTC	CASSLFLRKAGGHEQYF	TRBV28	TRBJ2-7	TRBD2	NA
TGTGCCAGCAGCTTAAGGTCTAGCGGGACGAATGAGCAGTTCTTC	CASSLRSSGTNEQFF	TRBV7-6	TRBJ2-1	TRBD2	NA
TGTGCCAGCTGGCCCCCAAACGAGCAGTACTTC	CASWPPNEQYF	TRBV6-5	TRBJ2-7	NA	NA
TGTGCCAGCACTCCCCCGGGGGTTAGAGAGACCCAGTACTTC	CASTPPGVRETQYF	TRBV7-2	TRBJ2-5	NA	NA
TGTGCCAGCAGAGATAGCGGGAGAGGCACAGATACGCAGTATTTT	CASRDSGRGTDTQYF	TRBV6-5	TRBJ2-3	TRBD2	NA